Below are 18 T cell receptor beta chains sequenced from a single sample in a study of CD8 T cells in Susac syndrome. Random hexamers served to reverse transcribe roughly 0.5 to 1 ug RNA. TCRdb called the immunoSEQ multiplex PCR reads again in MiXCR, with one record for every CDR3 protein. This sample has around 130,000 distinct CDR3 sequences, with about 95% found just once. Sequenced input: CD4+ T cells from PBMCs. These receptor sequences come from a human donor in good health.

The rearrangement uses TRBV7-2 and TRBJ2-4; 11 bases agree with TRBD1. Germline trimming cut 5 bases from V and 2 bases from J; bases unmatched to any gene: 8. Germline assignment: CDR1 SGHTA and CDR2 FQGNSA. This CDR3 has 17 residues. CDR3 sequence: CASSLDGTGGPKNIQYF. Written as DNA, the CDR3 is TGTGCCAGCAGCCTAGATGGGACAGGGGGTCCCAAAAACATTCAGTACTTC.

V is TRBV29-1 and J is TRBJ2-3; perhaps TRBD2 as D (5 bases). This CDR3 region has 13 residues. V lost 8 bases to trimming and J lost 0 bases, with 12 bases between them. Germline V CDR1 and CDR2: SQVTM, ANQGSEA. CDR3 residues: CSSRVSSTDTQYF. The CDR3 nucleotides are TGCAGCTCGCGGGTGTCGAGCACAGATACGCAGTATTTT.

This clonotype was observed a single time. CDR3 coding DNA: TGTGCCAGCAGGGAGACAGGGCCGGGATCCCCTGCTCATGGCTACACCTTC. Its translation is CASRETGPGSPAHGYTF. The rearrangement links TRBV6-2 or TRBV6-3 to TRBJ1-2, with TRBD1 matching 7 bases. V lost 6 bases, J lost 6 bases, and 19 bases stayed unmatched. Per the germline V gene, CDR1 is MNHEY and CDR2 is SVGEGT. This CDR3 has 17 amino acids.

CDR3 nucleotides: TGTGCCAGCAGCCGGACAGTTTTGTATGGCTACACCTTC. Translated: CASSRTVLYGYTF. J is TRBJ1-2 and V is TRBV6-6; perhaps TRBD1 as D (6 bases). This CDR3 has 13 residues. Trimming pared 6 bases from V and 5 bases from J, leaving 13 bases between. The germline gives CDR1 MNHNY, CDR2 SVGAGI (reference sequence).

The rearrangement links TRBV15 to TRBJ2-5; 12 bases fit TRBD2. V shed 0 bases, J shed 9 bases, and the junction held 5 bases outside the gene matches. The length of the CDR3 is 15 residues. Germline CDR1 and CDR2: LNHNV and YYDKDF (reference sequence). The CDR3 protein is CATSRDRASGRAQYF. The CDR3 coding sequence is TGTGCCACCAGCAGAGATAGGGCTAGCGGGAGGGCCCAGTACTTC.

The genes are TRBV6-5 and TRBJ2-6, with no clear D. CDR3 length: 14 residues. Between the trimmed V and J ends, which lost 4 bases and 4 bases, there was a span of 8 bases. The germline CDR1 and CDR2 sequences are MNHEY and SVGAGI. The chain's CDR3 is CASSSPLGANVLTF. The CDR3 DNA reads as TGTGCCAGCAGTTCCCCCTTGGGGGCCAACGTCCTGACTTTC.

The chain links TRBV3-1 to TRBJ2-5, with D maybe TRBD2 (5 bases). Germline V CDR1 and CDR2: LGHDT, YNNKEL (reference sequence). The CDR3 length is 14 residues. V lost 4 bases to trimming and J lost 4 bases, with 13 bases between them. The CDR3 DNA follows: TGTGCCAGCAGCCTTCGGAGGCGGACAGAGACCCAGTACTTC. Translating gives CASSLRRRTETQYF.

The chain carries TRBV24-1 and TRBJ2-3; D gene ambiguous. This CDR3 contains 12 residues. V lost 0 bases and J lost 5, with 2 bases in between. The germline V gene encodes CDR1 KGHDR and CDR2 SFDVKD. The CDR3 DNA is TGTGCCACCAGTGATTTGGGAGATACGCAGTATTTT. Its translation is CATSDLGDTQYF.

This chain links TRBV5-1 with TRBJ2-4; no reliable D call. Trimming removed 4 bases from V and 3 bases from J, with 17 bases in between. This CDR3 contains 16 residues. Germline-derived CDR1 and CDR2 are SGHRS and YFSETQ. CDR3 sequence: CASSRNPPLGKNIQYF. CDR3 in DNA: TGCGCCAGCAGCCGAAATCCCCCACTCGGCAAAAACATTCAGTACTTC.

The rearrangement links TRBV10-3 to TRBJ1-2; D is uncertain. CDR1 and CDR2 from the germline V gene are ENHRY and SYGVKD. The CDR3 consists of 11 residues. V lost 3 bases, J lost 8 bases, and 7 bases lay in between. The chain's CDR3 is CAISEKGGYTF. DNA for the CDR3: TGTGCCATCAGTGAAAAGGGAGGCTACACCTTC.

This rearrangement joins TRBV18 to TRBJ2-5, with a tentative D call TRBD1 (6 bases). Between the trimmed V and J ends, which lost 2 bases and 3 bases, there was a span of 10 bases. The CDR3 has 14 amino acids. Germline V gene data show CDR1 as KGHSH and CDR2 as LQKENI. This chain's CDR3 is CASSPNRAEETQYF. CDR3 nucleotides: TGTGCCAGCTCACCAAACAGGGCGGAAGAGACCCAGTACTTC. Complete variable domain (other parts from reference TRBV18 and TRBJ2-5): NAGVMQNPRHLVRRRGQEARLRCSPMKGHSHVYWYRQLPEEGLKFMVYLQKENIIDESGMPKERFSAEFPKEGPSILRIQQVVRGDSAAYFCASSPNRAEETQYFGPGTRLLVL.

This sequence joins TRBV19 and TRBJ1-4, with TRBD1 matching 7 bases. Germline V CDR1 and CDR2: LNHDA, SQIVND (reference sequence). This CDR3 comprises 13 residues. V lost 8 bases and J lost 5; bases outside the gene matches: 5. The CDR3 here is CASSGQRNEKLFF. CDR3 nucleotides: TGTGCCAGTTCGGGACAGCGGAATGAAAAACTGTTTTTT.

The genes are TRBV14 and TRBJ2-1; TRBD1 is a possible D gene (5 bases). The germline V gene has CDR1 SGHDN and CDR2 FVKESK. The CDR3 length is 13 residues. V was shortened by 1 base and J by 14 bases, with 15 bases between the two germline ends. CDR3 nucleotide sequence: TGTGCCAGCAGCCAAGTTGGGGTCGGACATAAGTTCTTC. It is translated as CASSQVGVGHKFF. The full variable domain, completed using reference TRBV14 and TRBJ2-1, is EAGVTQFPSHSVIEKGQTVTLRCDPISGHDNLYWYRRVMGKEIKFLLHFVKESKQDESGMPNNRFLAERTGGTYSTLKVQPAELEDSGVYFCASSQVGVGHKFFGPGTRLTVL.

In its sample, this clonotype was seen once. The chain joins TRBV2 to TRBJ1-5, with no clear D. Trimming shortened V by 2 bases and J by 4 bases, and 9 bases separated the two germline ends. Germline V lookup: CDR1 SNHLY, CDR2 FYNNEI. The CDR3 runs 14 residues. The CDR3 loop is CASSELAQNQPQHF. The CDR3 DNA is TGTGCCAGCAGTGAACTCGCACAGAATCAGCCCCAGCATTTT.

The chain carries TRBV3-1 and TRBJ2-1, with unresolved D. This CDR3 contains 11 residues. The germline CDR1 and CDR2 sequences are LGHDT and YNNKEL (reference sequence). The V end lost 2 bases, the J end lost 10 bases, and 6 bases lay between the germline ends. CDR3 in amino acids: CASSQRAEQFF. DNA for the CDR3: TGTGCCAGCAGCCAACGGGCGGAGCAGTTCTTC.

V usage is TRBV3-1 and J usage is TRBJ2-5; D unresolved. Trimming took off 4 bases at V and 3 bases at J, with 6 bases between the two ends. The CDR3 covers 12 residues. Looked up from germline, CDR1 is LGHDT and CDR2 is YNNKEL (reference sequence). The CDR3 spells CASSPQEETQYF. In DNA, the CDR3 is TGTGCCAGCAGCCCTCAAGAAGAGACCCAGTACTTC.

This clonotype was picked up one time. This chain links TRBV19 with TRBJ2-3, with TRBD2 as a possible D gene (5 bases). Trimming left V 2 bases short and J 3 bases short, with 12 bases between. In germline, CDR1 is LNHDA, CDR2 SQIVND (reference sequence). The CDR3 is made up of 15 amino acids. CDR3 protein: CASSISGILTDTQYF. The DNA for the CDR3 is TGTGCCAGTAGTATATCGGGGATCTTGACAGATACGCAGTATTTT.

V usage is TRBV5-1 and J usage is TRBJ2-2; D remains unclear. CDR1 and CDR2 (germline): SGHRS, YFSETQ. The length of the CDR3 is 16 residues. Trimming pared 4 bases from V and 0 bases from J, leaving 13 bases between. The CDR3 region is CASSTKDGPNTGELFF. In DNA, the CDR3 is TGCGCCAGCAGCACCAAAGACGGACCGAACACCGGGGAGCTGTTTTTT.